The clone carrying this T cell receptor (beta chain) has at least ten counts. Its matching antigen is unknown. The sample belongs to a study of T cells in Graves' hyperthyroidism and ophthalmopathy. Overall study findings and caveats: A model of 13 V-J pairs discriminated ophthalmopathy from stable hyperthyroidism. Most thyroid clonotypes with frequency above 0.001 were detected in blood.

RNA transcripts served as the template for amplifying TCR beta CDR3 regions. RT-PCR in the first round (using the HTBI primer set) targeted the TCR CDR3. TCRdb processed the multiplex PCR reads anew with MiXCR; each CDR3 protein has one entry. The sample has about 500,000 distinct CDR3 sequences, over 45% seen once. Germline V CDR1 and CDR2: SQVTM, ANQGSEA. V was pared by 5 bases and J by 4 bases, with 12 bases between. The CDR3 covers 12 residues. The study excluded patients with uncontrolled infection, other autoimmune disease, pregnancy or lactation. Clinical symptoms, serum thyroxine, TRAb, thyroid ultrasound and orbital computed tomography established diagnosis.

The sequence was collected from an adult woman with Graves' disease, either hyperthyroidism or ophthalmopathy (not recorded which). J is TRBJ2-7 and V is TRBV29-1; D may be TRBD1 (6 bases). Sequencing was done on a sample of peripheral blood or thyroid tissue (not recorded which). The CDR3 here is CSVLTGSYEQYF. The DNA of the CDR3 is TGCAGCGTTCTAACAGGGTCTTACGAGCAGTACTTC.